The 25 T cell receptor beta chains below all came from one sample that was sequenced in a study of T cells in narcolepsy (dated by TCRdb to 2016 to 2018). Libraries were made using the immunoSEQ multiplex PCR assay. Entries here come from immuneACCESS through TCRdb and include only in-frame sequences with V and J called. Some clones fail to appear in such tables; in the studies checked, an unresolved V gene covers under half of the shortfall, and the cause of the remainder is unknown. In all, the sample holds some 22,000 clones, and roughly 85% of those were seen once. The ten largest make up approximately 10% of the sample. Sequences were obtained from memory (CD45RA-) CD4+ T cells from blood. This sample's cell subset or site label indicates: memory T cells sorted ex vivo from peripheral blood. These TCRs come from a human donor in good health.

The chain recombines TRBV7-9 with TRBJ2-5; TRBD1 aligns across 9 bases. J gave up 2 bases and V 1 base, and 2 bases lay outside the gene matches. Germline CDR1 reads SEHNR; CDR2 reads FQNEAQ (reference sequence). There are 15 residues in the CDR3. The CDR3 DNA reads TGTGCCAGCAGCTTAGGACAGGGGGAGCAAGAGACCCAGTACTTC. Amino acid sequence: CASSLGQGEQETQYF.

This clone was seen a handful of times. This chain's CDR3 is CAISESMLASGSYEQYF. The CDR3 region has the DNA TGTGCCATCAGTGAGTCGATGTTGGCTAGCGGCTCCTACGAGCAGTACTTC. The rearrangement uses TRBV10-3 and TRBJ2-7, with TRBD2 matching 7 bases. The CDR3 consists of 17 residues. CDR1 and CDR2 from the germline V gene are ENHRY and SYGVKD. V trimming: 0 bases; J trimming: 0 bases; junction bases outside the gene matches: 8.

The chain combines TRBV27 with TRBJ2-3, with 13 bases identical to TRBD2. Germline CDR1 and CDR2: MNHEY and SMNVEV (reference sequence). Unmatched junction bases numbered 6, after V lost 5 bases and J lost 4 bases. CDR3 length: 16 residues. DNA for the CDR3: TGTGCCAGCAGTCCACGGACTAGCGGGAGTGCAGATACGCAGTATTTT. Translating it yields CASSPRTSGSADTQYF.

The rearrangement uses TRBV20-1 and TRBJ1-1; D is unresolved. The germline V and J ends were trimmed by 1 base and 10 bases, with 7 bases remaining between them. The CDR3 spans 10 residues. CDR1 and CDR2 from the germline V gene are DFQATT and SNEGSKA (reference sequence). The chain's CDR3 is CSARAPPAFF. CDR3 nucleotide sequence: TGCAGTGCTAGAGCGCCTCCAGCTTTCTTT.

The chain links TRBV5-4 to TRBJ2-2; D possibly uses TRBD1 or TRBD2 (5 bases each). The CDR3 has 16 amino acids. Germline V lookup: CDR1 SGHNT, CDR2 YYREEE (reference sequence). Trimming shortened V by 4 bases and J by 0 bases, and 13 bases separated the two germline ends. The CDR3 DNA sequence: TGTGCCAGCAGCACCGGGACCTCACCGAACACCGGGGAGCTGTTTTTT. As protein: CASSTGTSPNTGELFF.

The chain links TRBV28 to TRBJ1-4; D is possibly TRBD1 (5 bases). V gave up 5 bases and J gave up 4 bases, with 11 bases separating them. The CDR3 is 14 residues long. The germline gives CDR1 MDHEN, CDR2 SYDVKM. The CDR3: CASSTQGLNEKLFF. The CDR3 nucleotides read TGTGCCAGCAGTACCCAGGGCCTTAATGAAAAACTGTTTTTT.

The V and J genes are TRBV18 and TRBJ1-3; D is ambiguous. Germline-derived CDR1 and CDR2 are KGHSH and LQKENI. The CDR3 sequence is 14 residues long. V was cut by 6 bases and J by 0 bases, with 9 bases left in between. This CDR3 reads CASSEGYSGNTIYF. Here the CDR3 DNA reads TGTGCCAGCTCGGAGGGATACTCTGGAAACACCATATATTTT.

This clone appeared a single time. The chain recombines TRBV19 with TRBJ2-1; D may be TRBD1 or TRBD2 (5 bases each). The CDR3 loop spans 15 amino acids. Germline CDR1 and CDR2: LNHDA and SQIVND (reference sequence). Trimming pared 3 bases from V and 1 base from J, leaving 10 bases between. CDR3 residues: CASSIRGLSYNEQFF. The CDR3 region has the DNA TGTGCCAGTAGTATCCGGGGCTTATCCTACAATGAGCAGTTCTTC.

The CDR3 is CASSKVGKGGEATGNTIYF. CDR3 bases: TGTGCCAGCAGCAAAGTAGGTAAGGGAGGAGAGGCAACTGGAAACACCATATATTTT. The rearrangement links TRBV21-1 to TRBJ1-3. TRBV21-1 has pseudogene status. The CDR3 sequence is 19 residues long.

The chain employs TRBV11-2 and TRBJ2-7; no firm D call. The CDR3 loop spans 15 amino acids. V dropped 2 bases and J dropped 0 bases, with 11 bases sitting between them. From germline, CDR1 is SGHAT and CDR2 FQNNGV. The CDR3 DNA sequence: TGTGCCAGCAGCTTAACTACCTCGCCCTCCTACGAGCAGTACTTC. Protein sequence: CASSLTTSPSYEQYF.

The chain employs TRBV20-1 and TRBJ2-5; D not resolved. Per the germline V gene, CDR1 is DFQATT and CDR2 is SNEGSKA (reference sequence). Trimming removed 6 bases from V and 4 bases from J, with 9 bases in between. This CDR3 spans 11 amino acids. CDR3 sequence reads: CSASGRETQYF. DNA of the CDR3: TGCAGTGCCTCAGGACGAGAGACCCAGTACTTC.

The V call is TRBV11-3, the J call TRBJ2-1; 10 bases match TRBD2. This CDR3 has 16 residues. Looked up from germline, CDR1 is SGHNT and CDR2 is YENEEA. J was trimmed by 6 bases and V by 5 bases; bases with no gene match: 10. CDR3 nucleotide sequence: TGTGCCAGCAGCGATACGGGACTAGCGATGATCAATGAGCAGTTCTTC. Amino acids: CASSDTGLAMINEQFF. Supplemented by reference TRBV11-3 and TRBJ2-1, the full variable domain reads EAGVVQSPRYKIIEKKQPVAFWCNPISGHNTLYWYLQNLGQGPELLIRYENEEAVDDSQLPKDRFSAERLKGVDSTLKIQPAELGDSAVYLCASSDTGLAMINEQFFGPGTRLTVL.

The chain couples TRBV7-9 to TRBJ1-4; TRBD1 matches at 7 bases. With V trimmed by 0 bases and J by 8 bases, 3 bases remained unmatched. The CDR3 has 14 residues. Per germline, CDR1 SEHNR and CDR2 FQNEAQ (reference sequence). In DNA, the CDR3 is TGTGCCAGCAGCTTAGCCCAGGGGGGAGAAAAACTGTTTTTT. Amino acid sequence: CASSLAQGGEKLFF. The full variable domain, rest sourced from reference TRBV7-9 and TRBJ1-4, is DTGVSQNPRHKITKRGQNVTFRCDPISEHNRLYWYRQTLGQGPEFLTYFQNEAQLEKSRLLSDRFSAERPKGSFSTLEIQRTEQGDSAMYLCASSLAQGGEKLFFGSGTQLSVL.

The chain is built from TRBV19 and TRBJ1-1; D is possibly TRBD1 (6 bases). The CDR3 contains 14 residues. CDR1 and CDR2 from the germline V gene are LNHDA and SQIVND (reference sequence). Trimming removed 7 bases at V and 4 bases at J, with 16 bases between. The CDR3 coding sequence is TGTGCCAGTACTAAAGTTACAGGGAGCACTGAAGCTTTCTTT. It encodes CASTKVTGSTEAFF. Full variable domain (rest looked up from reference TRBV19 and TRBJ1-1): DGGITQSPKYLFRKEGQNVTLSCEQNLNHDAMYWYRQDPGQGLRLIYYSQIVNDFQKGDIAEGYSVSREKKESFPLTVTSAQKNPTAFYLCASTKVTGSTEAFFGQGTRLTVV.

The chain recombines TRBV6-6 with TRBJ2-3, with a weak D call TRBD2 (5 bases). Germline CDR1 and CDR2: MNHNY and SVGAGI (reference sequence). V lost 2 bases and J lost 0, with 12 bases in between. The CDR3 is made up of 16 amino acids. Written as DNA, the CDR3 is TGTGCCAGCAGTTACCAGGTCGCGGGTAGCACAGATACGCAGTATTTT. It is translated as CASSYQVAGSTDTQYF.

The chain couples TRBV6-1 to TRBJ1-1; D uncertain. The germline V gene has CDR1 MNHNS and CDR2 SASEGT. This CDR3 has 15 residues. With 10 bases removed from V and 5 bases from J, the gap between germline ends came to 23 bases. This CDR3 reads CATHFRYGRVTEAFF. The CDR3 DNA reads as TGTGCCACCCACTTCAGGTATGGTCGAGTTACTGAAGCTTTCTTT.

The chain has TRBV18 and TRBJ2-7, with D perhaps TRBD1 or TRBD2 (5 bases each). Trimming removed 3 bases from V and 1 base from J, with 16 bases in between. Germline CDR1 KGHSH, CDR2 LQKENI. The CDR3 totals 16 residues. The chain's CDR3 is CASSPPARGGSYEQYF. The CDR3 DNA sequence: TGTGCCAGCTCACCGCCCGCGAGGGGTGGGTCCTACGAGCAGTACTTC.

The chain has TRBV5-1 and TRBJ2-1; 7 nucleotides agree with TRBD2. From germline, CDR1 is SGHRS and CDR2 YFSETQ. The CDR3 length is 16 residues. Losses at the gene ends were 0 bases for V and 1 base for J; bases not matched to a gene: 4. The chain's CDR3 is CASSLAGAGSYNEQFF. CDR3 nucleotide sequence: TGCGCCAGCAGCTTGGCCGGAGCGGGATCCTACAATGAGCAGTTCTTC.

This chain joins TRBV21-1 and TRBJ2-7. TRBV21-1 constitutes a pseudogene. This CDR3 contains 17 residues. The CDR3 DNA follows: TGTGCCAGCAGCAAAAAAAGGAGGACAATTTGGAGACGCGAGCAGTACTTC. It yields the protein CASSKKRRTIWRREQYF.

V and J are TRBV5-4 and TRBJ2-7, with D perhaps TRBD2 (6 bases). There are 15 residues in the CDR3. Trimming stripped 0 bases from V and 2 bases from J, with 12 bases between. In germline, CDR1 is SGHNT, CDR2 YYREEE (reference sequence). As DNA, the CDR3 is TGTGCCAGCAGCTTGGGCGGGAAAAGTCCCTACGAGCAGTACTTC. Its protein product is CASSLGGKSPYEQYF.

This rearrangement joins TRBV5-6 to TRBJ2-3; D is possibly TRBD2 (6 bases). Germline CDR1 is SGHDT and CDR2 is YYEEEE. V dropped 4 bases and J dropped 2 bases, with 17 bases sitting between them. The CDR3 is made up of 16 amino acids. The CDR3 protein is CASSQAGRRATDTQYF. DNA for the CDR3: TGTGCCAGCAGCCAGGCGGGGCGGAGGGCCACAGATACGCAGTATTTT.

The J gene is TRBJ2-1, the V gene TRBV11-3, with 7 bases identical to TRBD2. Germline-derived CDR1 and CDR2 are SGHNT and YENEEA. Trimming removed 5 bases from V and 0 bases from J; junction bases left unmatched: 13. There are 18 residues in the CDR3. In DNA, the CDR3 is TGTGCCAGCAGCCAAATACCCTGGGGGGGGAGCTCCTACAATGAGCAGTTCTTC. This encodes CASSQIPWGGSSYNEQFF.

CDR3 nucleotide sequence: TGTGCCAGCGCGAGAGTTGCCTACAATGAGCAGTTCTTC. Translation gives CASARVAYNEQFF. V and J are TRBV11-2 and TRBJ2-1; no reliable D call. Germline CDR1 and CDR2: SGHAT and FQNNGV. Between the trimmed V and J ends, which lost 8 bases and 2 bases, there was a span of 10 bases. CDR3 length equals 13 residues.

This clone was observed once. The V gene is TRBV6-6, the J gene TRBJ2-1; TRBD2 agrees at 7 bases. Per germline, CDR1 MNHNY and CDR2 SVGAGI (reference sequence). V dropped 6 bases and J dropped 8; count of bases not matched to a gene: 10. The CDR3 runs to 14 residues. As DNA, the CDR3 is TGTGCCAGCAGACGGACTAGTTTGGTCTATGAGCAGTTCTTC. Amino acids: CASRRTSLVYEQFF.

The rearrangement uses TRBV4-2 and TRBJ2-7; unclear D gene. Germline CDR1 reads LGHNA; CDR2 reads YNFKEQ. The CDR3 has 14 residues. V was shortened by 0 bases and J by 1 base, with 7 bases between the two germline ends. The CDR3 nucleotides read TGTGCCAGCAGCCAAGATCCCCAGTCCTACGAGCAGTACTTC. This encodes CASSQDPQSYEQYF.